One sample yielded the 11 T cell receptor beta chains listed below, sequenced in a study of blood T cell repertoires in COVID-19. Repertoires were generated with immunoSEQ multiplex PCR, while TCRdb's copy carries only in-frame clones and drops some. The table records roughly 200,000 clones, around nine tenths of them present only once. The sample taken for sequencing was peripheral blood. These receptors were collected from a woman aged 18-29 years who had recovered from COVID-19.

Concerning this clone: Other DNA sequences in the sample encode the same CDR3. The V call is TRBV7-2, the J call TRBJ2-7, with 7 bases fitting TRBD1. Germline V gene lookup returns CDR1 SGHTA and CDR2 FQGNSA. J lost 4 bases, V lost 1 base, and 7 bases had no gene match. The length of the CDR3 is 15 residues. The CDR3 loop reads CASSLVQGSSYEQYF. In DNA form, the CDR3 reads TGTGCCAGCAGCTTAGTACAGGGGAGTTCATACGAGCAGTACTTC.

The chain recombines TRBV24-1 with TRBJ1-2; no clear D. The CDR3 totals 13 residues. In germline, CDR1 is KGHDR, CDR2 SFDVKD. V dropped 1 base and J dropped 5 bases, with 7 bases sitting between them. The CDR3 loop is CATSDLRGYGYTF. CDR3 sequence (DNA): TGTGCCACCAGTGATTTACGGGGATATGGCTACACCTTC.

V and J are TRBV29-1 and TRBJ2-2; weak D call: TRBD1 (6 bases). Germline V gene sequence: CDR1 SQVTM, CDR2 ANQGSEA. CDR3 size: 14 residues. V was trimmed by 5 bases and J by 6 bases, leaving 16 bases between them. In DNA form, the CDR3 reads TGCAGCGTTTTTGTACAGGGTACTTCCGGGGAGCTGTTTTTT. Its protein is CSVFVQGTSGELFF.

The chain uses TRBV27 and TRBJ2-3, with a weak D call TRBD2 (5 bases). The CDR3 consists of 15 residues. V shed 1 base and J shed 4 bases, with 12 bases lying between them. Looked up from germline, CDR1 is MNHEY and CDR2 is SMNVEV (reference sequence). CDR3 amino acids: CASSLYEGAADTQYF. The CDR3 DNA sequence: TGTGCCAGCAGTTTATATGAGGGCGCCGCAGATACGCAGTATTTT.

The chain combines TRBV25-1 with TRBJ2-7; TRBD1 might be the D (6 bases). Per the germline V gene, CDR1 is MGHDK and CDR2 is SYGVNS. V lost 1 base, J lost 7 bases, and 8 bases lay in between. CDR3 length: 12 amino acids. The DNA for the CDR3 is TGTGCCAGCAGTGAATGGACAGCTGAGCAGTACTTC. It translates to CASSEWTAEQYF.

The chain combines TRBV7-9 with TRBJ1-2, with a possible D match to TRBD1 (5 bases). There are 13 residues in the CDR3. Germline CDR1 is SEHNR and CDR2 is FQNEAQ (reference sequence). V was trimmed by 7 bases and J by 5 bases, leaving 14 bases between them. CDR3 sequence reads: CASTYATAYGYTF. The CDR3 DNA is TGTGCCAGCACCTACGCGACAGCTTATGGCTACACCTTC.

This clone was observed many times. CDR3 sequence reads: CASSSLDRNTGELFF. The DNA for the CDR3 is TGTGCCAGCAGCTCCCTAGACAGAAACACCGGGGAGCTGTTTTTT. The chain joins TRBV7-9 to TRBJ2-2, with D possibly TRBD1 on 5 matching bases. CDR1 SEHNR and CDR2 FQNEAQ come from the germline V gene (reference sequence). This CDR3 is built from 15 residues. V was shortened by 4 bases and J by 2 bases, with 11 bases between the two germline ends. The whole variable domain, filled in from reference TRBV7-9 and TRBJ2-2, reads DTGVSQNPRHKITKRGQNVTFRCDPISEHNRLYWYRQTLGQGPEFLTYFQNEAQLEKSRLLSDRFSAERPKGSFSTLEIQRTEQGDSAMYLCASSSLDRNTGELFFGEGSRLTVL.

The CDR3, as DNA: TGTGCCAGCAGCTCCCCTAGTACCTACAATGAGCAGTTCTTC. Translated: CASSSPSTYNEQFF. The rearrangement uses TRBV7-3 and TRBJ2-1; D gene uncertain. The CDR3 spans 14 residues. Trimming cost V 4 bases and J 2 bases, with 9 bases left between them. CDR1 and CDR2 from the germline V gene are SGHTA and FQGTGA.

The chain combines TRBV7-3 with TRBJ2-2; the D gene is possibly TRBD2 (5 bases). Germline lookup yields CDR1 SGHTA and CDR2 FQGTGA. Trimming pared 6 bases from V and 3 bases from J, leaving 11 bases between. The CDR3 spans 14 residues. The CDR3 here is CASSFGLDTGELFF. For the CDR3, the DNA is TGTGCCAGCAGTTTTGGACTGGACACCGGGGAGCTGTTTTTT. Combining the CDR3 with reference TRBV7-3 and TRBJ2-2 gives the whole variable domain GAGVSQTPSNKVTEKGKYVELRCDPISGHTALYWYRQSLGQGPEFLIYFQGTGAADDSGLPNDRFFAVRPEGSVSTLKIQRTERGDSAVYLCASSFGLDTGELFFGEGSRLTVL.

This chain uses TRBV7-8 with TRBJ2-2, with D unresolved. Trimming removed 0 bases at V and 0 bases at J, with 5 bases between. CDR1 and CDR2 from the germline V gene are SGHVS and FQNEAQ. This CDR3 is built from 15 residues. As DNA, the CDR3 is TGTGCCAGCAGCTTAGCTCTGTCGAACACCGGGGAGCTGTTTTTT. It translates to CASSLALSNTGELFF.

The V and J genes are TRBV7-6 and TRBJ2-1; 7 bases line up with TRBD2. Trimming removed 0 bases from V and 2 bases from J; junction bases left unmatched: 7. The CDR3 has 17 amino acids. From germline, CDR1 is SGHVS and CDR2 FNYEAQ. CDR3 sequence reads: CASSLALRGRAYNEQFF. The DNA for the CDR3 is TGTGCCAGCAGCTTAGCGTTGAGAGGGAGGGCCTACAATGAGCAGTTCTTC.